One sample yielded the 6 T cell receptor beta chains listed below, sequenced in a study of blood T cells in healthy people across ages. PCR was performed a second time for about 6 to 11 cycles using a sample-barcoded 5' primer and a J-beta primer mix. Via MiXCR, TCRdb re-called the 5' RACE reads, giving one row per CDR3 protein. Among around 1.7 million distinct CDR3 sequences listed, 25% to 30% were seen once. Sample: blood. All receptors come from a woman aged 25 to 39 in good health.

The CDR3 sequence: CASSWSSRDEQFF. The CDR3 DNA is TGTGCCAGCAGCTGGTCAAGCCGGGATGAGCAGTTCTTC. V is TRBV7-8 and J is TRBJ2-1; D remains ambiguous. The CDR3 sequence is 13 residues long. Germline assignment: CDR1 SGHVS and CDR2 FQNEAQ. Trimming removed 4 bases at V and 8 bases at J, with 12 bases between.

This clonotype was counted between two and nine times. As DNA, the CDR3 is TGCGCCAGCAGCTTAATCCCCACTAGCGGGGGGCCCCAAGAGACCCAGTACTTC. Translated: CASSLIPTSGGPQETQYF. This chain links TRBV5-1 with TRBJ2-5, with TRBD2 matching 12 bases. V lost 2 bases and J lost 1; bases outside the gene matches: 9. Germline V gene data show CDR1 as SGHRS and CDR2 as YFSETQ. CDR3 length: 18 amino acids.

This clonotype showed up just a few times. The V call is TRBV25-1, the J call TRBJ2-1, with 9 bases that match TRBD2. J lost 6 bases, V lost 3 bases, and 12 bases had no gene match. Germline V gene lookup returns CDR1 MGHDK and CDR2 SYGVNS. This CDR3 is 17 amino acids long. The CDR3 spells CASSERGSGGSVNEQFF. CDR3 DNA: TGTGCCAGCAGTGAGAGGGGGAGCGGGGGGTCAGTCAATGAGCAGTTCTTC.

This clonotype occurred a few times. This sequence joins TRBV28 and TRBJ2-5; TRBD1 agrees at 9 bases. With 5 bases clipped from V and 9 bases from J, the junction kept 7 bases outside the gene matches. The CDR3 has 13 amino acids. Germline V gene sequence: CDR1 MDHEN, CDR2 SYDVKM. CDR3 bases: TGTGCCAGCAGTGACCCCGGGACAGGGTCCCAGTACTTC. It specifies CASSDPGTGSQYF. Together with reference TRBV28 and TRBJ2-5, the CDR3 gives the full variable domain: DVKVTQSSRYLVKRTGEKVFLECVQDMDHENMFWYRQDPGLGLRLIYFSYDVKMKEKGDIPEGYSVSREKKERFSLILESASTNQTSMYLCASSDPGTGSQYFGPGTRLLVL.

This chain connects TRBV20-1 to TRBJ1-4; 9 bases align to TRBD1. CDR3 length: 15 residues. Looked up from germline, CDR1 is DFQATT and CDR2 is SNEGSKA (reference sequence). With 6 bases clipped from V and 5 bases from J, the junction kept 10 bases outside the gene matches. The CDR3 region has the DNA TGCAGTGCCGCCCGGACAGGGGATGTAAATGAAAAACTGTTTTTT. As protein: CSAARTGDVNEKLFF.

This chain links TRBV27 with TRBJ2-1; 7 nucleotides match TRBD2. The CDR3 spans 15 residues. Germline CDR1 MNHEY, CDR2 SMNVEV (reference sequence). With 5 bases clipped from V and 1 base from J, the junction kept 5 bases outside the gene matches. CDR3 residues: CASSVSGLSYNEQFF. As DNA, the CDR3 is TGTGCCAGCAGTGTTAGCGGGCTTTCCTACAATGAGCAGTTCTTC.